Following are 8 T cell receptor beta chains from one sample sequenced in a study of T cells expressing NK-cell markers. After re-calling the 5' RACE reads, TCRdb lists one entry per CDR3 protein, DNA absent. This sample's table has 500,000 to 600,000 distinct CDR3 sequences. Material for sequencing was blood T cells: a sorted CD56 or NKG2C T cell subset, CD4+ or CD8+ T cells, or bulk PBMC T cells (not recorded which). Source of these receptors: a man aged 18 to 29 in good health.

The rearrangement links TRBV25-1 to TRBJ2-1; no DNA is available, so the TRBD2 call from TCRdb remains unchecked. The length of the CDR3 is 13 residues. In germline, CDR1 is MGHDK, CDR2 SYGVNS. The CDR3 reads CASSMGLHNEQFF.

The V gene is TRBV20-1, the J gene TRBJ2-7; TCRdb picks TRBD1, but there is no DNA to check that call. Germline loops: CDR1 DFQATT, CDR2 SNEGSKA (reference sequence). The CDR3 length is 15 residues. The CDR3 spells CSANRVGRGSYEQYF.

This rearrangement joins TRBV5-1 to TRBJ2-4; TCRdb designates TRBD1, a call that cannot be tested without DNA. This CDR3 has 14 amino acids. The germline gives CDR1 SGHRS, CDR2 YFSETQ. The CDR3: CASSLTGRQNIQYF.

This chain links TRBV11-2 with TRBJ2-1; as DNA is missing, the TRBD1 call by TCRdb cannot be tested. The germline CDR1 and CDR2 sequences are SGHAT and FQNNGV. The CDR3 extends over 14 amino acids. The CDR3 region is CASSLGRQGYEQFF. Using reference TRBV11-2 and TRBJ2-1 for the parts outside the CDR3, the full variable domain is EAGVAQSPRYKIIEKRQSVAFWCNPISGHATLYWYQQILGQGPKLLIQFQNNGVVDDSQLPKDRFSAERLKGVDSTLKIQPAKLEDSAVYLCASSLGRQGYEQFFGPGTRLTVL.

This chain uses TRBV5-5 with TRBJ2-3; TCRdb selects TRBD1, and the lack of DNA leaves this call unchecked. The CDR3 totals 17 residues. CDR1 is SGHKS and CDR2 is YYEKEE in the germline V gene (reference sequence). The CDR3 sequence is CASSSGSGPWSTDTQYF.

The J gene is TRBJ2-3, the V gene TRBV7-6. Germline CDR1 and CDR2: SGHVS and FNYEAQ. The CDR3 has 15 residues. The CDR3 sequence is CASSLGQLGTDTQYF.

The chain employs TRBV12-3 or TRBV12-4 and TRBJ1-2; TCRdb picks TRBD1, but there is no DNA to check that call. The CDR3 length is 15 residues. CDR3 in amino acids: CASSTTGTVNYGYTF.

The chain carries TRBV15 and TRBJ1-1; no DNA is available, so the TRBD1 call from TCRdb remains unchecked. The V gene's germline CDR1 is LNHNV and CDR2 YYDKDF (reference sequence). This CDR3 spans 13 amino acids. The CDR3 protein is CATRRQGETEAFF.